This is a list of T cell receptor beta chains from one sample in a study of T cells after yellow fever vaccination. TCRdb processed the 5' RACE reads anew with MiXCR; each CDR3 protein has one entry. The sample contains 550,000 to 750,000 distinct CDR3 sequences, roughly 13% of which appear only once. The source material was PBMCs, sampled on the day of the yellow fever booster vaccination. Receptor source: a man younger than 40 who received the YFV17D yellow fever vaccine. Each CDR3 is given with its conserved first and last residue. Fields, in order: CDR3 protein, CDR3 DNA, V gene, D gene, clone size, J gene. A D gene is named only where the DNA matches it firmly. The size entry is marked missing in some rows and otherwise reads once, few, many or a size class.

CAISGGEGGNQPQHF	TGTGCCATCAGTGGGGGCGAGGGGGGCAATCAGCCCCAGCATTTT	TRBV10-3	.	few	TRBJ1-5
CASSSSGRLDTDTQYF	TGTGCCAGCAGTTCTAGCGGGAGATTAGACACAGATACGCAGTATTTT	TRBV28	TRBD2	few	TRBJ2-3
CSVGGGRDSGNTIYF	TGCAGCGTTGGGGGAGGAAGGGACTCTGGAAACACCATATATTTT	TRBV29-1	.	few	TRBJ1-3
CASSQGARGETQYF	TGTGCCAGCAGCCAAGGGGCCCGGGGTGAGACCCAGTACTTC	TRBV3-1	.	many	TRBJ2-5
CASSENSYNEQFF	TGTGCCAGCAGTGAAAACAGCTACAATGAGCAGTTCTTC	TRBV2	.	many	TRBJ2-1
CASSLIASGRGAGELFF	TGCGCCAGCAGCTTGATCGCCAGCGGGAGGGGCGCCGGGGAGCTGTTTTTT	TRBV5-1	TRBD2	.	TRBJ2-2
CSARGLAGAYNEQFF	TGCAGTGCTAGAGGTTTAGCGGGCGCCTACAATGAGCAGTTCTTC	TRBV20-1	TRBD2	few	TRBJ2-1
CATSDLIGNEQFF	TGTGCCACCAGTGATTTGATTGGAAATGAGCAGTTCTTC	TRBV24-1	.	.	TRBJ2-1
CASSLDPPSGVRDEQYF	TGTGCCAGCAGCTTAGACCCCCCTAGCGGGGTACGCGACGAGCAGTACTTC	TRBV7-6	TRBD2	few	TRBJ2-7
CASSQGAGGSNQPQHF	TGTGCCAGCAGCCAAGGAGCAGGGGGTAGCAATCAGCCCCAGCATTTT	TRBV3-1	TRBD1	few	TRBJ1-5
CATQSLDTQYF	TGTGCCACTCAGAGCTTGGATACGCAGTATTTT	TRBV10-3	.	.	TRBJ2-3
CASSLTSPNEQFF	TGTGCCAGCAGTTTGACTAGCCCGAATGAGCAGTTCTTC	TRBV12-3/TRBV12-4	TRBD2	few	TRBJ2-1
CASSLGGEGRKQYF	TGTGCCAGCAGCTTGGGGGGGGAGGGCCGGAAGCAGTATTTT	TRBV5-4	TRBD2	.	TRBJ2-3
CASSLRGEKLFF	TGCGCCAGCAGCTTGCGGGGGGAAAAACTGTTTTTT	TRBV5-1	.	.	TRBJ1-4
CASSQEGDSLNEQFF	TGCGCCAGCAGCCAAGAGGGAGACAGTCTTAATGAGCAGTTCTTC	TRBV4-3	.	.	TRBJ2-1
CASSVEASGWSYEQYF	TGTGCCAGCAGCGTAGAGGCTAGCGGTTGGTCCTACGAGCAGTACTTC	TRBV9	TRBD2	.	TRBJ2-7
CASSNPADPTDTQYF	TGTGCCAGCAGCAATCCAGCGGACCCTACAGATACGCAGTATTTT	TRBV21-1	.	.	TRBJ2-3
CASSRLQGAGDTQYF	TGCGCCAGCAGTAGACTACAGGGGGCTGGGGATACGCAGTATTTT	TRBV10-1	TRBD1	once	TRBJ2-3
CASSIAGGDEQFF	TGTGCCAGTAGTATAGCGGGAGGCGATGAGCAGTTCTTC	TRBV19	TRBD2	.	TRBJ2-1
CASSQPGIYEQFF	TGCGCCAGCAGCCAACCCGGTATCTATGAGCAGTTCTTC	TRBV4-3	.	many	TRBJ2-1
CASSPSGGHYEQYF	TGTGCCAGCAGCCCCTCTGGGGGACACTACGAGCAGTACTTC	TRBV7-3	.	.	TRBJ2-7
CASSSAYRNTIYF	TGTGCCAGCAGCTCCGCTTACCGTAACACCATATATTTT	TRBV7-2	.	few	TRBJ1-3
CASSARGEDTQYF	TGTGCCAGCAGCGCCAGGGGAGAAGATACGCAGTATTTT	TRBV6-1	.	.	TRBJ2-3
CASSYSMAGSEQFF	TGCGCCAGCAGCTATAGTATGGCGGGAAGTGAGCAGTTCTTC	TRBV5-1	.	few	TRBJ2-1
CATSRDRMGTQYF	TGTGCCACCAGCAGAGACCGAATGGGAACCCAGTACTTC	TRBV15	.	.	TRBJ2-5
CSAKSGSGNTIYF	TGCAGTGCTAAATCGGGCTCTGGAAACACCATATATTTT	TRBV20-1	.	few	TRBJ1-3
CASIGVAGLYNEQFF	TGTGCCAGCATTGGTGTGGCAGGGCTGTACAATGAGCAGTTCTTC	TRBV7-2	.	few	TRBJ2-1
CASSPRTGGTQYF	TGTGCCAGCAGCCCTAGGACTGGAGGGACCCAGTACTTC	TRBV7-2	.	.	TRBJ2-5
CASSPPGGRKINEQFF	TGTGCCAGCTCACCACCCGGCGGGAGAAAGATAAATGAGCAGTTCTTC	TRBV18	TRBD2	.	TRBJ2-1
CSARATSLRGETQYF	TGCAGTGCTAGGGCGACTAGCCTGAGGGGGGAGACCCAGTACTTC	TRBV20-1	.	.	TRBJ2-5
CASSLDGQTNTGELFF	TGTGCCAGCAGTTTGGATGGCCAGACGAACACCGGGGAGCTGTTTTTT	TRBV6-5	.	.	TRBJ2-2
CASSQEIRTQYF	TGTGCCAGCAGCCAAGAAATCCGAACGCAGTATTTT	TRBV14	.	many	TRBJ2-3
CASKNGGRPQETQYF	TGTGCCAGCAAGAATGGGGGCCGTCCACAAGAGACCCAGTACTTC	TRBV6-1	.	few	TRBJ2-5
CASSLRRTSNEQFF	TGTGCCAGCAGCTTAAGGAGGACATCCAATGAGCAGTTCTTC	TRBV7-2	.	.	TRBJ2-1
CASSQRGLLTGELFF	TGTGCCAGCAGCCAAAGGGGACTGCTCACCGGGGAGCTGTTTTTT	TRBV28	.	few	TRBJ2-2
CASSLGSGLGTEAFF	TGTGCCAGCAGCTTAGGGTCGGGGCTCGGCACTGAAGCTTTCTTT	TRBV7-2	.	.	TRBJ1-1
CASSGWGGGNNEQFF	TGTGCCAGCAGTGGCTGGGGTGGGGGTAACAATGAGCAGTTCTTC	TRBV25-1	.	.	TRBJ2-1
CASSPIPAYNEQFF	TGTGCCAGCTCACCTATACCAGCTTACAATGAGCAGTTCTTC	TRBV18	.	few	TRBJ2-1
CASSIRGGDNEQFF	TGTGCCAGCAGTATAAGAGGTGGGGACAATGAGCAGTTCTTC	TRBV6-4	.	.	TRBJ2-1
CASSFGQETQYF	TGTGCCAGCAGCTTCGGACAAGAGACCCAGTACTTC	TRBV5-1	.	many	TRBJ2-5
CASSLAPQGKLFF	TGTGCCAGCAGTTTAGCCCCCCAGGGAAAACTGTTTTTT	TRBV12-3/TRBV12-4	.	.	TRBJ1-4
CASSSDITRNTGELFF	TGTGCCAGCAGCTCGGACATAACGAGGAACACCGGGGAGCTGTTTTTT	TRBV5-4	.	few	TRBJ2-2
CSARGTGNSPLHF	TGCAGTGCCAGGGGGACGGGTAATTCACCCCTCCACTTT	TRBV20-1	TRBD1	few	TRBJ1-6
CASSIVRQSGTEAFF	TGTGCCAGTAGTATAGTCCGCCAGAGTGGCACTGAAGCTTTCTTT	TRBV19	.	.	TRBJ1-1
CASSLSGRNTYGYTF	TGTGCCAGCAGTTTGTCGGGACGGAATACCTATGGCTACACCTTC	TRBV28	.	.	TRBJ1-2
CASSPDLDYEPEQYF	TGTGCCAGCAGCCCTGACCTGGACTATGAACCCGAGCAGTACTTC	TRBV7-9	.	few	TRBJ2-7
CASETRHTGELFF	TGTGCCAGCGAGACTAGACACACCGGGGAGCTGTTTTTT	TRBV2	.	.	TRBJ2-2
CAISQGASEAFF	TGTGCCATATCCCAGGGGGCTTCTGAAGCTTTCTTT	TRBV10-3	TRBD1	.	TRBJ1-1
CASSYTTTRNTEAFF	TGTGCCAGCAGTTACACTACGACCCGGAACACTGAAGCTTTCTTT	TRBV6-5	.	few	TRBJ1-1
CASSFLGGEQYF	TGCGCCAGCAGCTTCTTAGGGGGGGAGCAGTACTTC	TRBV5-1	.	.	TRBJ2-7
CSAHTGTSLDTQYF	TGCAGTGCACACACCGGGACTAGTTTAGATACGCAGTATTTT	TRBV20-1	TRBD2	.	TRBJ2-3
CAARDRSVSGANVLTF	TGTGCCGCCCGGGACAGGAGTGTCTCTGGGGCCAACGTCCTGACTTTC	TRBV6-1	TRBD1	few	TRBJ2-6
CASSLKELDTEAFF	TGTGCCAGCAGCTTGAAGGAGCTTGACACTGAAGCTTTCTTT	TRBV5-6	.	few	TRBJ1-1